A single sample is the source of the 26 T cell receptor beta chains below, sequenced in a study of cytomegalovirus exposure and HLA in healthy donors. PCR was performed using 60 Vbeta and 13 Jbeta primers. Sequencing was performed with immunoSEQ multiplex PCR; in TCRdb, only in-frame clones are kept and a portion is missing. The sample lists 90,000 to 140,000 clones, around 85% seen once, with 6.9% in the top ten. What was sequenced was PBMCs. All receptors derive from a man aged 25 to 40 in good health and CMV-seropositive.

Worth noting for this clone: Distinct nucleotide sequences in the sample also encode this CDR3. The V gene is TRBV2, the J gene TRBJ1-2, with D maybe TRBD1 (5 bases). Germline CDR1 and CDR2: SNHLY and FYNNEI. Trimming stripped 7 bases from V and 0 bases from J, with 9 bases between. The CDR3 contains 13 residues. The CDR3 DNA reads TGTGCCAGCAAAAGGGACTCTAACTATGGCTACACCTTC. Translated, it gives CASKRDSNYGYTF. Drawing the rest from reference TRBV2 and TRBJ1-2, the complete variable domain is EPEVTQTPSHQVTQMGQEVILRCVPISNHLYFYWYRQILGQKVEFLVSFYNNEISEKSEIFDDQFSVERPDGSNFTLKIRSTKLEDSAMYFCASKRDSNYGYTFGSGTRLTVV.

The genes are TRBV4-1 and TRBJ2-3; possibly TRBD2 for D (6 bases). CDR3 size: 14 residues. The V gene lost 4 bases and the J gene lost 2 bases, with 10 bases spanning the gap. Germline loops: CDR1 MGHRA, CDR2 YSYEKL. The DNA for the CDR3 is TGCGCCAGCAGCCCCCGGGACTCCACAGATACGCAGTATTTT. Protein sequence: CASSPRDSTDTQYF.

This clone has a single count. The chain uses TRBV5-4 and TRBJ2-1, with 10 bases matching TRBD2. CDR1 SGHNT and CDR2 YYREEE come from the germline V gene (reference sequence). The CDR3 has 15 amino acids. V lost 1 base to trimming and J lost 5 bases; unmatched junction nucleotides: 3. For the CDR3, the DNA is TGTGCCAGCAGCTTGAGCGGGGGGGCCAACAATGAGCAGTTCTTC. Protein sequence: CASSLSGGANNEQFF.

The V call is TRBV6-1, the J call TRBJ2-5; D is ambiguous. Judging by the DNA end, TRBJ2-7 fits better; the J call may be wrong. This CDR3 comprises 14 residues. Germline CDR1 MNHNS, CDR2 SASEGT. This chain's CDR3 is CASSEGPIPYEQYF. CDR3 coding DNA: TGTGCCAGCAGTGAAGGCCCAATCCCCTACGAGCAGTACTTC.

The chain combines TRBV6-1 with TRBJ2-1; 10 bases map to TRBD2. V gave up 6 bases and J gave up 8 bases; unmatched junction bases: 7. CDR1 is MNHNS, CDR2 SASEGT, per germline. The CDR3 loop spans 14 amino acids. CDR3 in amino acids: CASRGIAGGHEQFF. As DNA, the CDR3 is TGTGCCAGCAGGGGGATAGCGGGGGGCCATGAGCAGTTCTTC.

The rearrangement uses TRBV27 and TRBJ1-4; D is unresolved. Trimming left V 6 bases short and J 5 bases short, with 16 bases between. CDR1 is MNHEY, CDR2 SMNVEV, per germline (reference sequence). The CDR3 is 15 amino acids. DNA of the CDR3: TGTGCCAGCAGACCCCCGGGCGGAGGGAATGAAAAACTGTTTTTT. It specifies CASRPPGGGNEKLFF. Together with reference TRBV27 and TRBJ1-4, the CDR3 gives the full variable domain: EAQVTQNPRYLITVTGKKLTVTCSQNMNHEYMSWYRQDPGLGLRQIYYSMNVEVTDKGDVPEGYKVSRKEKRNFPLILESPSPNQTSLYFCASRPPGGGNEKLFFGSGTQLSVL.

The V gene is TRBV19, the J gene TRBJ2-1, with 8 bases aligning to TRBD1. V shed 8 bases and J 4 bases; nucleotides not matched to a gene: 7. This CDR3 is built from 14 residues. Germline V lookup: CDR1 LNHDA, CDR2 SQIVND (reference sequence). The CDR3 reads CASHRGVGYNEQFF. The CDR3 region has the DNA TGTGCCAGTCACAGGGGGGTCGGGTACAATGAGCAGTTCTTC.

The chain uses TRBV6-5 and TRBJ2-7; 8 nucleotides match TRBD1. From germline, CDR1 is MNHEY and CDR2 SVGAGI. V gave up 6 bases and J gave up 7 bases; unmatched junction bases: 5. The CDR3 length is 12 residues. As DNA, the CDR3 is TGTGCCAGCAGGACAGGGGACGGAGAGCAGTACTTC. Residues: CASRTGDGEQYF.

The chain is built from TRBV2 and TRBJ1-1; D unresolved. Germline-derived CDR1 and CDR2 are SNHLY and FYNNEI. Trimming took off 2 bases at V and 6 bases at J, with 13 bases between the two ends. The CDR3 contains 14 residues. The DNA for the CDR3 is TGTGCCAGCAGTGAACCGGCGGAGTTGGCTGAAGCTTTCTTT. It encodes CASSEPAELAEAFF.

The rearrangement links TRBV25-1 to TRBJ1-4; 7 nucleotides line up with TRBD1. The CDR3 sequence is 15 residues long. CDR1 and CDR2 (germline): MGHDK, SYGVNS. Trimming removed 1 base from V and 8 bases from J; junction bases left unmatched: 7. CDR3 nucleotides: TGTGCCAGCAGTGAATTCCACAGGGGTTGGGAAAAACTGTTTTTT. It codes for CASSEFHRGWEKLFF.

The chain couples TRBV6-1 to TRBJ2-7, with D perhaps TRBD1 (6 bases). Trimming took off 2 bases at V and 5 bases at J, with 16 bases between the two ends. The CDR3 loop spans 15 amino acids. Germline-derived CDR1 and CDR2 are MNHNS and SASEGT. For the CDR3, the DNA is TGTGCCAGCAGTGAAATTCCACAGGGTGGGGACGAGCAGTACTTC. This sequence encodes CASSEIPQGGDEQYF.

In this sample, this clone turned up a few times. The chain uses TRBV6-4 and TRBJ2-2; 11 nucleotides align to TRBD1. CDR1 and CDR2 from the germline V gene are MRHNA and SNTAGT. The CDR3 totals 16 residues. V lost 0 bases to trimming and J lost 3 bases; unmatched junction nucleotides: 0. CDR3 bases: TGTGCCAGCAGTGACTCGGACAGGGGGCACACCGGGGAGCTGTTTTTT. Translating it yields CASSDSDRGHTGELFF.

The rearrangement joins TRBV11-2 to TRBJ2-3; tentatively, D is TRBD2 (5 bases). Per germline, CDR1 SGHAT and CDR2 FQNNGV. V was pared by 5 bases and J by 0 bases, with 18 bases between. The CDR3 loop spans 17 amino acids. CDR3 protein: CASSPTGWRTSTDTQYF. CDR3 sequence (DNA): TGTGCCAGCAGCCCCACCGGATGGCGGACTAGCACAGATACGCAGTATTTT.

This clone was seen a few times. The rearrangement uses TRBV6-5 and TRBJ1-2, with a possible D match to TRBD1 (6 bases). There are 14 residues in the CDR3. V was pared by 7 bases and J by 2 bases, with 14 bases between. The germline V gene has CDR1 MNHEY and CDR2 SVGAGI. The CDR3 coding sequence is TGTGCCAGCACCCGACTAACAGGGAACTATGGCTACACCTTC. This translates into CASTRLTGNYGYTF.

The gene calls are TRBV5-6 and TRBJ1-1; D gene unclear. CDR3 size: 13 residues. V gave up 4 bases and J gave up 0 bases, with 7 bases separating them. From germline, CDR1 is SGHDT and CDR2 YYEEEE. DNA for the CDR3: TGTGCCAGCAGCCCACGGGTGAACACTGAAGCTTTCTTT. It specifies CASSPRVNTEAFF.

The CDR3 region is CASSQDGTGDPYEQYF. CDR3 bases: TGTGCCAGCAGCCAAGATGGGACAGGGGACCCCTACGAGCAGTACTTC. V gene TRBV4-2 combines with J gene TRBJ2-7; the match to TRBD1 covers 10 bases. The junction had 4 bases not matched to a gene; V was cut back by 0 bases and J by 2 bases. CDR1 and CDR2 from the germline V gene are LGHNA and YNFKEQ. The CDR3 has 16 residues.

V gene TRBV4-2 combines with J gene TRBJ1-1; the match to TRBD1 covers 10 bases. After removal of 2 bases from V and 7 bases from J, the junction contained 7 bases not matched to a gene. The CDR3 covers 15 residues. The V gene's germline CDR1 is LGHNA and CDR2 YNFKEQ. For the CDR3, the DNA is TGTGCCAGCAGCCAATCGGGACAGGGGAGTGTTGAAGCTTTCTTT. Protein sequence: CASSQSGQGSVEAFF.

In the case of this clone: This sample also contains other DNA sequences that code for the same CDR3. The V call is TRBV7-9, the J call TRBJ2-5, with a tentative D call TRBD2 (5 bases). Germline loops: CDR1 SEHNR, CDR2 FQNEAQ (reference sequence). CDR3 length: 15 residues. The V and J ends lost 4 bases and 8 bases respectively, with 20 bases between them. DNA of the CDR3: TGTGCCAGCAGCTGGAATTCAGCATCAACGGGAACCCAGTACTTC. Its protein is CASSWNSASTGTQYF.

The gene calls are TRBV5-1 and TRBJ2-5; TRBD2 matches 9 bases. The end of the DNA fits TRBJ2-7 better, so the J call may be wrong. In germline, CDR1 is SGHRS, CDR2 YFSETQ. The CDR3 contains 14 residues. The CDR3 region has the DNA TGCGCCAGCAGCTTGTCAGCGGGGGGCTACGAGCAGTACTTC. This encodes CASSLSAGGYEQYF.

The gene calls are TRBV29-1 and TRBJ2-7; D is perhaps TRBD1 (6 bases). Per germline, CDR1 SQVTM and CDR2 ANQGSEA. The CDR3 contains 14 residues. Trimming stripped 6 bases from V and 6 bases from J, with 21 bases between. Written as DNA, the CDR3 is TGCAGCGTACAGGGTTTAGTGGGTTCGGGCGAGCAGTACTTC. Protein product: CSVQGLVGSGEQYF.

For this clone: Other DNA variants within this sample encode the same CDR3. The genes are TRBV5-4 and TRBJ1-1; 7 nucleotides agree with TRBD1. The CDR3 extends over 14 amino acids. V shed 0 bases and J 5 bases; nucleotides not matched to a gene: 4. From germline, CDR1 is SGHNT and CDR2 YYREEE (reference sequence). The DNA of the CDR3 is TGTGCCAGCAGCTTGGAAGCAGGGGGAACTGAAGCTTTCTTT. It codes for CASSLEAGGTEAFF. Supplemented by reference TRBV5-4 and TRBJ1-1, the full variable domain reads ETGVTQSPTHLIKTRGQQVTLRCSSQSGHNTVSWYQQALGQGPQFIFQYYREEENGRGNFPPRFSGLQFPNYSSELNVNALELDDSALYLCASSLEAGGTEAFFGQGTRLTVV.

In its sample, this clone was seen a few times. The V call is TRBV2, the J call TRBJ2-7; the match to TRBD1 covers 8 bases. The CDR3 consists of 12 residues. V dropped 6 bases and J dropped 6; count of bases not matched to a gene: 4. Per the germline V gene, CDR1 is SNHLY and CDR2 is FYNNEI. CDR3 sequence (DNA): TGTGCCAGCAGGGACAGGGCGGGCGAGCAGTACTTC. Translated: CASRDRAGEQYF.

The chain has TRBV6-6 and TRBJ1-2; TRBD1 is a possible D gene (5 bases). V was trimmed by 7 bases and J by 0 bases, leaving 12 bases between them. CDR1 MNHNY and CDR2 SVGAGI come from the germline V gene (reference sequence). The CDR3 totals 14 residues. The CDR3 here is CASTKDSTNYGYTF. The CDR3 DNA reads as TGTGCCAGCACCAAAGACAGTACTAACTATGGCTACACCTTC.

V is TRBV6-5 and J is TRBJ1-5; a possible D gene is TRBD1 (5 bases). Trimming cost V 9 bases and J 3 bases, with 15 bases left between them. This CDR3 comprises 14 residues. The germline V gene has CDR1 MNHEY and CDR2 SVGAGI. The CDR3 loop is CASAGGAYNQPQHF. The CDR3 coding sequence is TGTGCCAGTGCCGGGGGAGCCTACAATCAGCCCCAGCATTTT.

The genes are TRBV6-1 and TRBJ1-2, with unresolved D. Germline CDR1 MNHNS, CDR2 SASEGT. V was cut by 0 bases and J by 7 bases, with 6 bases left in between. The length of the CDR3 is 12 residues. The CDR3 DNA reads as TGTGCCAGCAGTGAAGCTAGAACTGGCTACACCTTC. This sequence encodes CASSEARTGYTF.

This chain uses TRBV29-1 with TRBJ2-5, with TRBD2 matching over 7 bases. The DNA end is a closer match to TRBJ2-7, so the J assignment may be wrong. This CDR3 has 13 amino acids. CDR1 is SQVTM and CDR2 is ANQGSEA in the germline V gene. DNA of the CDR3: TGCAGCGTTGAAGGGCTAGCGGAGGACGAGCAGTACTTC. Residues: CSVEGLAEDEQYF.